Sequencing of this TCR beta chain was carried out in a study of shared clonotypes between healthy human individuals. Study conclusions and caveats: Limitation of the genetic and exposure-history diversity represented came from the few donors. Shared clonotypes: roughly 4.5% naive CD4, approximately 3.4% naive CD8, about 2.4% memory CD4, 0.4% to 0.45% memory CD8.

Germline CDR1 and CDR2: MNHNS and SASEGT. This CDR3 is 15 amino acids long. Trimming removed 5 bases from V and 0 bases from J, with 10 bases in between. On this clone: Its specificity is unknown.

Some 28,000 T cell genomes (around 0.2 ug DNA) went into each sorted-subset replicate. The method was immunoSEQ multiplex PCR; TCRdb's version includes in-frame clones alone and lacks a portion of them. The data hold about 1.5 million clones, with 95% to 99% observed a single time. Splitting of CD4+ cells produced CD45RA+ naive and CD45RA-negative memory subsets. Sequenced material: naive CD4+ T cells sorted from blood. Subset denoted: CD45RA+ positively selected. The receptor was derived from a man aged 25 to 40 in good health. The chain carries TRBV6-1 and TRBJ1-4, with no clear D. The CDR3 region has the DNA TGTGCCAGCAGTCGGTCCGGCGCAACTAATGAAAAACTGTTTTTT. It is translated as CASSRSGATNEKLFF.